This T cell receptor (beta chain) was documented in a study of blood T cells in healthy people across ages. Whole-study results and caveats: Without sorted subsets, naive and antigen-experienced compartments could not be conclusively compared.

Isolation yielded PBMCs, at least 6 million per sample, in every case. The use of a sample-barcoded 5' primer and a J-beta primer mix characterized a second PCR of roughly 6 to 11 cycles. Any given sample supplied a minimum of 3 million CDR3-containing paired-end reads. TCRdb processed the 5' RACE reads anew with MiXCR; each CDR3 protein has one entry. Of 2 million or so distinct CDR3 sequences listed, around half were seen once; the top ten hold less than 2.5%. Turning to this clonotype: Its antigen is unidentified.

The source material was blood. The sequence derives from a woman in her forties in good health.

CDR3 protein: CSASVRGPNSPLHF. In DNA, the CDR3 is TGCAGTGCTAGTGTTCGGGGACCGAATTCACCCCTCCACTTT. The chain is built from TRBV20-1 and TRBJ1-6, with D possibly being TRBD1 (5 bases). This CDR3 region has 14 residues. The germline CDR1 and CDR2 sequences are DFQATT and SNEGSKA (reference sequence). Trimming removed 3 bases from V and 7 bases from J, with 13 bases in between.